Listed here are 19 T cell receptor beta chains from one sample, sequenced in a study of cytomegalovirus exposure and HLA in healthy donors. The PCR contained 60 Vbeta and 13 Jbeta primers. Assay used: immunoSEQ multiplex PCR; TCRdb lists only in-frame clones, some missing. Among around 150,000 clones listed, more than 65% were seen once. The sample was PBMCs. These receptors were taken from a man aged 50-59 years in good health and CMV-seropositive.

The chain recombines TRBV28 with TRBJ2-1; D not certain. The length of the CDR3 is 12 residues. CDR1 and CDR2 from the germline V gene are MDHEN and SYDVKM. The V gene lost 3 bases and the J gene lost 4 bases, with 4 bases spanning the gap. CDR3 region: CASSFQYNEQFF. The CDR3 coding sequence is TGTGCCAGCAGTTTCCAATACAATGAGCAGTTCTTC. The full variable domain, in which reference TRBV28 and TRBJ2-1 provide the parts outside the CDR3, is DVKVTQSSRYLVKRTGEKVFLECVQDMDHENMFWYRQDPGLGLRLIYFSYDVKMKEKGDIPEGYSVSREKKERFSLILESASTNQTSMYLCASSFQYNEQFFGPGTRLTVL.

This sequence joins TRBV19 and TRBJ2-5; D may be TRBD2 (7 bases). The CDR3 sequence is 17 residues long. Germline V lookup: CDR1 LNHDA, CDR2 SQIVND (reference sequence). V was shortened by 11 bases and J by 1 base, with 26 bases between the two germline ends. The CDR3 reads CAVGGPGAGYGQETQYF. In nucleotides, the CDR3 is TGTGCCGTGGGGGGGCCAGGAGCGGGATATGGCCAAGAGACCCAGTACTTC.

This clone was counted between two and nine times. The chain couples TRBV5-1 to TRBJ2-1; 8 positions match TRBD1. Germline CDR1 SGHRS, CDR2 YFSETQ. The V gene end was trimmed by 2 bases and the J gene end by 6 bases; junction bases not matched to a gene: 4. The CDR3 covers 14 residues. CDR3 coding DNA: TGCGCCAGCAGCTTAGGACAGGGTACCAATGAGCAGTTCTTC. Protein sequence: CASSLGQGTNEQFF.

The table lists this clone with a count of one. The J gene is TRBJ2-5, the V gene TRBV11-2; 10 bases align to TRBD2. With V trimmed by 5 bases and J by 5 bases, 8 bases remained unmatched. Germline CDR1 reads SGHAT; CDR2 reads FQNNGV. CDR3 length: 15 residues. For the CDR3, the DNA is TGTGCCAGCAGCGACCTAGCGGGGGCGGGGGAGACCCAGTACTTC. It yields the protein CASSDLAGAGETQYF. Looking up the rest from reference TRBV11-2 and TRBJ2-5 gives the full variable domain: EAGVAQSPRYKIIEKRQSVAFWCNPISGHATLYWYQQILGQGPKLLIQFQNNGVVDDSQLPKDRFSAERLKGVDSTLKIQPAKLEDSAVYLCASSDLAGAGETQYFGPGTRLLVL.

This clone was seen only a few times. The gene calls are TRBV5-1 and TRBJ2-6; D is ambiguous. Germline CDR1 reads SGHRS; CDR2 reads YFSETQ. The length of the CDR3 is 17 residues. V was pared by 1 base and J by 0 bases, with 11 bases between. The CDR3 protein is CASSLTTAVSGANVLTF. CDR3 nucleotides: TGCGCCAGCAGCTTGACGACTGCTGTCTCTGGGGCCAACGTCCTGACTTTC. The variable domain in full, completed from reference TRBV5-1 and TRBJ2-6, reads KAGVTQTPRYLIKTRGQQVTLSCSPISGHRSVSWYQQTPGQGLQFLFEYFSETQRNKGNFPGRFSGRQFSNSRSEMNVSTLELGDSALYLCASSLTTAVSGANVLTFGAGSRLTVL.

A remark on this clone: At one end, the junction sequence differs from germline, possibly due to a read error. This CDR3 is also generated by other DNA sequences in the sample. The CDR3 protein is CSVVPAGSYNEQFF. CDR3 coding DNA: TGTAGCGTTGTACCAGCGGGATCCTACAATGAGCAGTTCTTC. The chain links TRBV29-1 to TRBJ2-1, with TRBD2 identical over 7 bases. The CDR3 extends over 14 amino acids. Germline V CDR1 and CDR2: SQVTM, ANQGSEA.

This clone was counted only a few times. V is TRBV7-9 and J is TRBJ2-5; TRBD1 aligns across 7 bases. V dropped 5 bases and J dropped 4; count of bases not matched to a gene: 10. Germline lookup yields CDR1 SEHNR and CDR2 FQNEAQ (reference sequence). The CDR3 spans 15 residues. CDR3 coding DNA: TGTGCCAGCAGCGAGACGACAGGGTCAGGAGAGACCCAGTACTTC. It is translated as CASSETTGSGETQYF.

V and J are TRBV30 and TRBJ2-5, with TRBD1 matching 7 bases. CDR3 length: 13 amino acids. V gave up 1 base and J gave up 2 bases; unmatched junction bases: 1. Germline values: CDR1 GTSNPN, CDR2 SVGIG (reference sequence). CDR3 loop: CAWSGDSQETQYF. CDR3 DNA sequence: TGTGCCTGGAGTGGGGACAGTCAAGAGACCCAGTACTTC.

The chain joins TRBV5-1 to TRBJ2-3; 14 positions match TRBD2. The germline gives CDR1 SGHRS, CDR2 YFSETQ. Trimming cost V 3 bases and J 4 bases; bases outside gene matches: 7. The length of the CDR3 is 17 residues. CDR3 loop: CASSSLGLAGGSDTQYF. CDR3 nucleotides: TGCGCCAGCAGCTCACTCGGACTAGCGGGAGGCTCAGATACGCAGTATTTT.

The J gene is TRBJ1-5, the V gene TRBV28; TRBD1 agrees at 12 bases. This CDR3 has 16 residues. The germline V gene encodes CDR1 MDHEN and CDR2 SYDVKM. J was trimmed by 7 bases and V by 0 bases; bases with no gene match: 4. CDR3 amino acids: CASSLWSGQGAQPQHF. The CDR3 DNA reads TGTGCCAGCAGTTTATGGTCGGGACAGGGGGCGCAGCCCCAGCATTTT. Looking up the rest from reference TRBV28 and TRBJ1-5 gives the full variable domain: DVKVTQSSRYLVKRTGEKVFLECVQDMDHENMFWYRQDPGLGLRLIYFSYDVKMKEKGDIPEGYSVSREKKERFSLILESASTNQTSMYLCASSLWSGQGAQPQHFGDGTRLSIL.

The rearrangement uses TRBV11-2 and TRBJ2-7; 8 positions agree with TRBD2. The CDR3 loop spans 14 amino acids. CDR1 and CDR2 (germline): SGHAT, FQNNGV. V lost 3 bases, J lost 3 bases, and 4 bases stayed unmatched. This CDR3 is CASSFTSGYYEQYF. The CDR3 region has the DNA TGTGCCAGCAGCTTCACTAGCGGTTACTACGAGCAGTACTTC.

The genes are TRBV18 and TRBJ2-3; 11 bases are a match to TRBD2. The germline V gene encodes CDR1 KGHSH and CDR2 LQKENI. This CDR3 is 16 amino acids long. With 4 bases clipped from V and 2 bases from J, the junction kept 5 bases outside the gene matches. CDR3 in DNA: TGTGCCAGCTCACTGCCGGGACTAGCGGCCACAGATACGCAGTATTTT. It specifies CASSLPGLAATDTQYF.

The V and J genes are TRBV28 and TRBJ1-2; 7 positions match TRBD1. Germline V gives CDR1 MDHEN, CDR2 SYDVKM. This CDR3 spans 16 amino acids. V was clipped by 1 base and J by 8 bases; unmatched bases: 13. The CDR3 nucleotides read TGTGCCAGCAGTTTATATAGGAAGCAGGGGGTTTACGGCTACACCTTC. Translation: CASSLYRKQGVYGYTF.

The chain links TRBV14 to TRBJ2-3; 7 nucleotides align to TRBD1. The CDR3 covers 14 residues. Trimming at V came to 4 bases and at J to 2 bases, leaving 3 bases not matched to a gene. Germline V gene lookup returns CDR1 SGHDN and CDR2 FVKESK. As DNA, the CDR3 is TGTGCCAGCAGCCGGGACAGAGTCACAGATACGCAGTATTTT. It translates to CASSRDRVTDTQYF.

This rearrangement joins TRBV7-8 to TRBJ2-5; TRBD1 matches at 7 bases. V dropped 5 bases and J dropped 1; count of bases not matched to a gene: 7. CDR1 and CDR2 (germline): SGHVS, FQNEAQ. The CDR3 has 15 amino acids. The CDR3 protein is CASSAQQGFQETQYF. As DNA, the CDR3 is TGTGCCAGCAGCGCACAACAGGGGTTCCAAGAGACCCAGTACTTC.

The V call is TRBV2, the J call TRBJ1-2, with a tentative D call TRBD1 (6 bases). The germline V and J ends were trimmed by 3 bases and 8 bases, with 19 bases remaining between them. The germline gives CDR1 SNHLY, CDR2 FYNNEI. The CDR3 spans 15 residues. The chain's CDR3 is CASSDTSTGPSGYTF. The CDR3, as DNA: TGTGCCAGCAGTGATACCTCTACAGGGCCCTCAGGCTACACCTTC.

The chain couples TRBV18 to TRBJ2-7, with 7 bases identical to TRBD1. The CDR3 spans 15 residues. Trimming removed 4 bases from V and 7 bases from J; junction bases left unmatched: 13. Per the germline V gene, CDR1 is KGHSH and CDR2 is LQKENI. The CDR3 protein is CASSRGEGQLREQYF. The CDR3 DNA is TGTGCCAGCTCACGGGGCGAGGGACAGCTACGTGAGCAGTACTTC.

The table lists this clone with a few counts. The chain is built from TRBV7-8 and TRBJ2-7, with D possibly TRBD1 on 6 matching bases. The CDR3 consists of 14 residues. The V end lost 3 bases, the J end lost 3 bases, and 12 bases lay between the germline ends. The germline V gene has CDR1 SGHVS and CDR2 FQNEAQ. This chain's CDR3 is CASSLDSGVYEQYF. The CDR3 region has the DNA TGTGCCAGCAGCTTGGACAGTGGCGTCTACGAGCAGTACTTC.

The CDR3 nucleotides are TGTGCCAGTCAGATTCTAGGGGGCTACGAGCAGTACTTC. This codes for CASQILGGYEQYF. The rearrangement links TRBV28 to TRBJ2-7, with D possibly TRBD1 on 6 matching bases. Deletions cut 9 bases from V and 3 bases from J, with 15 bases between. Germline assignment: CDR1 MDHEN and CDR2 SYDVKM. The CDR3 runs to 13 residues.